One sample yielded the 12 T cell receptor beta chains listed below, sequenced in a study of brain T cells in children with intractable seizures. TCRdb's table, derived via immunoSEQ multiplex PCR, lists solely in-frame clones and lacks some. The table includes about 340,000 clones, about 93% detected once. Time point noted: blood from clinic visit 5 months post-surgery; TSC patient then seizure free. The material sequenced was peripheral blood, taken roughly 5 months after surgery. All receptors derive from a boy younger than two with tuberous sclerosis and intractable seizures.

The chain recombines TRBV20-1 with TRBJ2-5; a possible D gene is TRBD1 (5 bases). The germline V and J ends were trimmed by 5 bases and 4 bases, with 8 bases remaining between them. From germline, CDR1 is DFQATT and CDR2 SNEGSKA (reference sequence). CDR3 length: 11 residues. The CDR3 bases are TGCAGTGCTGGTAGGGGAGAGACCCAGTACTTC. This sequence encodes CSAGRGETQYF.

V gene TRBV6-4 combines with J gene TRBJ2-7; D possibly uses TRBD1 or TRBD2 (6 bases each). The V end lost 3 bases, the J end lost 3 bases, and 24 bases lay between the germline ends. CDR1 MRHNA and CDR2 SNTAGT come from the germline V gene. The CDR3 runs 18 residues. CDR3 bases: TGTGCCAGCAGTGAATCAGAGTATGCTGCCGGGGGCGGCTACGAGCAGTACTTC. It codes for CASSESEYAAGGGYEQYF.

CDR3 amino acids: CASSFSGFTYNEQFF. DNA for the CDR3: TGCGCCAGCAGCTTCAGTGGGTTCACCTACAATGAGCAGTTCTTC. The chain carries TRBV5-1 and TRBJ2-1; D is undetermined. The CDR3 has 15 residues. Trimming pared 2 bases from V and 2 bases from J, leaving 11 bases between. The germline V gene has CDR1 SGHRS and CDR2 YFSETQ.

This clone was detected a few times. This sequence joins TRBV27 and TRBJ1-6; no clear D gene. The V gene's germline CDR1 is MNHEY and CDR2 SMNVEV (reference sequence). The length of the CDR3 is 12 residues. Trimming shortened V by 10 bases and J by 4 bases, and 8 bases separated the two germline ends. CDR3 DNA sequence: TGTGCCACGCGGGGTTATAATTCACCCCTCCACTTT. This translates into CATRGYNSPLHF.

The chain employs TRBV13 and TRBJ2-7; the D gene is possibly TRBD1 (5 bases). The CDR3 runs 14 residues. V lost 1 base, J lost 1 base, and 8 bases lay in between. CDR1 PRHDT and CDR2 FYEKMQ come from the germline V gene (reference sequence). Here the CDR3 DNA reads TGTGCCAGCAGCTTAGTCGCAGGGTCCTACGAGCAGTACTTC. Its translation is CASSLVAGSYEQYF.

The chain carries TRBV3-1 (or the pseudogene TRBV3-2) and TRBJ2-1; the D is unclear. V was pared by 4 bases and J by 6 bases, with 10 bases between. CDR3 size: 13 residues. Looked up from germline, CDR1 is LGHDT and CDR2 is YNNKEL (reference sequence). This CDR3 is CASSPYPANEQFF. CDR3 nucleotides: TGTGCCAGCAGCCCGTACCCAGCCAATGAGCAGTTCTTC.

This chain links TRBV7-9 with TRBJ2-7; weak D call: TRBD1 (5 bases). The V gene lost 7 bases and the J gene lost 3 bases, with 22 bases spanning the gap. Germline V gene sequence: CDR1 SEHNR, CDR2 FQNEAQ (reference sequence). This CDR3 comprises 16 residues. CDR3 nucleotides: TGTGCCAGCATCGGACAAACGTTCCGGAATCTCTACGAGCAGTACTTC. Its translation: CASIGQTFRNLYEQYF.

The V call is TRBV9, the J call TRBJ2-5; 9 bases map to TRBD1. This CDR3 has 15 amino acids. V trimming: 4 bases; J trimming: 4 bases; junction bases outside the gene matches: 8. Germline V gene sequence: CDR1 SGDLS, CDR2 YYNGEE. The CDR3 region is CASSPRDRDGETQYF. The CDR3 DNA reads TGTGCCAGCAGCCCTCGGGACAGGGATGGAGAGACCCAGTACTTC. The variable domain in full, with the rest retrieved from reference TRBV9 and TRBJ2-5, is DSGVTQTPKHLITATGQRVTLRCSPRSGDLSVYWYQQSLDQGLQFLIQYYNGEERAKGNILERFSAQQFPDLHSELNLSSLELGDSALYFCASSPRDRDGETQYFGPGTRLLVL.

The CDR3 loop is CSVVVQGAYEQYF. DNA of the CDR3: TGCAGCGTTGTCGTCCAGGGGGCCTACGAGCAGTACTTC. The chain recombines TRBV29-1 with TRBJ2-7, with 7 bases lining up with TRBD1. V was clipped by 4 bases and J by 2 bases; unmatched bases: 5. The germline V gene encodes CDR1 SQVTM and CDR2 ANQGSEA. CDR3 length: 13 amino acids.

Remarks on this clone: One junction end disagrees with the germline gene, perhaps due to a read error. The J gene is TRBJ2-2, the V gene TRBV4-1; 12 bases align to TRBD2. This CDR3 is 16 amino acids long. From germline, CDR1 is MGHRA and CDR2 YSYEKL. The CDR3 DNA sequence: TGCGCCAGCAGTCAAGGACTAGCGGGAAGTACCGGGGAGCTGTTTTTT. Protein sequence: CASSQGLAGSTGELFF.

This clone was seen just once. The chain is built from TRBV19 and TRBJ2-3; 9 bases are shared with TRBD2. After removal of 7 bases from V and 5 bases from J, the junction contained 13 bases not matched to a gene. CDR3 size: 16 residues. Per germline, CDR1 LNHDA and CDR2 SQIVND (reference sequence). The CDR3, as DNA: TGTGCCAGTACCCTAGCGGGGAGCAGGCAGGGAGATACGCAGTATTTT. Amino acids: CASTLAGSRQGDTQYF.

This clone has only one observation. The genes are TRBV24-1 and TRBJ2-3; possible D gene TRBD1, 6 bases. CDR1 and CDR2 (germline): KGHDR, SFDVKD. Trimming pared 4 bases from V and 1 base from J, leaving 14 bases between. The CDR3 is made up of 16 amino acids. For the CDR3, the DNA is TGTGCCACCAGTGACCCTGGGACACCCGGCACAGATACGCAGTATTTT. This codes for CATSDPGTPGTDTQYF.